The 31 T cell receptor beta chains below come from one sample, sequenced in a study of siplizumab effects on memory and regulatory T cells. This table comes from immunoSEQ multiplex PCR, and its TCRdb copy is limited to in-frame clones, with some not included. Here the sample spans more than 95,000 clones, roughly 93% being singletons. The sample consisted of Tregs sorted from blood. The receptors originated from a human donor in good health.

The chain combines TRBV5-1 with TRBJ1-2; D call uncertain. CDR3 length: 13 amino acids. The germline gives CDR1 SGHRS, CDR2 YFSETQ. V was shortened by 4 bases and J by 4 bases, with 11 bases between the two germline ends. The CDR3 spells CASSNTISYGYTF. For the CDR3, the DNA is TGCGCCAGCAGCAATACAATTAGCTATGGCTACACCTTC.

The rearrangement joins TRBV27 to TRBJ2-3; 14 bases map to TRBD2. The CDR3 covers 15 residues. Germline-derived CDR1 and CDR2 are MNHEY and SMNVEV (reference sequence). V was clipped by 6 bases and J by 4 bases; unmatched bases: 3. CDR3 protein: CASSLTSGGADTQYF. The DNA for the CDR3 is TGTGCCAGCAGCCTGACTAGCGGGGGGGCAGATACGCAGTATTTT.

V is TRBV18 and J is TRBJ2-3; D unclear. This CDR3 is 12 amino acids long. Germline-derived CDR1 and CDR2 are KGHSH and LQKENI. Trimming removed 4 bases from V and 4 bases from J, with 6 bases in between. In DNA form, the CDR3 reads TGTGCCAGCTCACGGGATTCAGATACGCAGTATTTT. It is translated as CASSRDSDTQYF.

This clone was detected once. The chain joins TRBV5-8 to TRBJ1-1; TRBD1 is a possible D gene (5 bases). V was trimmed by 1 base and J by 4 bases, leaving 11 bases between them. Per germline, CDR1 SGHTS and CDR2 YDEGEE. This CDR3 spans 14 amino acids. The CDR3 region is CASSLYRRTTEAFF. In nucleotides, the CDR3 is TGTGCCAGCAGCTTGTACAGGCGAACCACTGAAGCTTTCTTT.

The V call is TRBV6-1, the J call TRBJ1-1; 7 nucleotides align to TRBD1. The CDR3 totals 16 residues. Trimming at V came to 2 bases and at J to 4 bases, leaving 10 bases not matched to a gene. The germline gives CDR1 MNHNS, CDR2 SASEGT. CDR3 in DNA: TGTGCCAGCAGTGAACTTCACGAGGGGGCGAGCACTGAAGCTTTCTTT. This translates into CASSELHEGASTEAFF.

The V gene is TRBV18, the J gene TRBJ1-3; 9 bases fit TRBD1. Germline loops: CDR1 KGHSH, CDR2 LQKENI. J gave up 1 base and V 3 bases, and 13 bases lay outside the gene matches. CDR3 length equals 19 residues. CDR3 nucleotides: TGTGCCAGCTCACCTATGCCCGGGACAGGGTTATTTTCTGGAAACACCATATATTTT. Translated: CASSPMPGTGLFSGNTIYF.

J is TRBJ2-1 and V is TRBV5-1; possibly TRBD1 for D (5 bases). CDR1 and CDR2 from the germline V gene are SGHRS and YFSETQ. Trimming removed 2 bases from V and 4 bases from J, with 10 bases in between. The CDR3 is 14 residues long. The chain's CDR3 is CASSFADSYNEQFF. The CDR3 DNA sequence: TGCGCCAGCAGCTTCGCCGACAGTTACAATGAGCAGTTCTTC. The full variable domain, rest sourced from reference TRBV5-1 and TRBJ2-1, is KAGVTQTPRYLIKTRGQQVTLSCSPISGHRSVSWYQQTPGQGLQFLFEYFSETQRNKGNFPGRFSGRQFSNSRSEMNVSTLELGDSALYLCASSFADSYNEQFFGPGTRLTVL.

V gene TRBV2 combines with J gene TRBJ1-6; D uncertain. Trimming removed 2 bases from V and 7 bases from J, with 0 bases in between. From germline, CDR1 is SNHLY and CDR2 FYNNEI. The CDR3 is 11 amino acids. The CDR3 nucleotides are TGTGCCAGCAGTGAAAATTCACCCCTCCACTTT. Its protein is CASSENSPLHF.

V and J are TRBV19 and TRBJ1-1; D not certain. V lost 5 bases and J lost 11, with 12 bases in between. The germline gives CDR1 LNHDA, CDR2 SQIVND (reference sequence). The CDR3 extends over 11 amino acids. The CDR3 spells CASSVPGYAFF. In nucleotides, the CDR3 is TGTGCCAGTAGTGTACCGGGATATGCTTTCTTT.

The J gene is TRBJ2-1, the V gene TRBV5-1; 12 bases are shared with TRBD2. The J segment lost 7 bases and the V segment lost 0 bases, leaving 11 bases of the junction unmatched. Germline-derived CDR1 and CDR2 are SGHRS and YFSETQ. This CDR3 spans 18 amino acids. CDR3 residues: CASSLELAGGQRVNEQFF. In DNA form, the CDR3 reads TGCGCCAGCAGCTTGGAACTAGCGGGGGGCCAACGGGTAAATGAGCAGTTCTTC.

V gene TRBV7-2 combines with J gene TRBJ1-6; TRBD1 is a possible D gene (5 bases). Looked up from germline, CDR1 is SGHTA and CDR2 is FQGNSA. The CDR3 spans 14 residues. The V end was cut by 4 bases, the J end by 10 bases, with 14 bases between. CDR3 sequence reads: CASSSWVWGSPLHF. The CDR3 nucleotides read TGTGCCAGCAGCTCATGGGTATGGGGGTCACCCCTCCACTTT.

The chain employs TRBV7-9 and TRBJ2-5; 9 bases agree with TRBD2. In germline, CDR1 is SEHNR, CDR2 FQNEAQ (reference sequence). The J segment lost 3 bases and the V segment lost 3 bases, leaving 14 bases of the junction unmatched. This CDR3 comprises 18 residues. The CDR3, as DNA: TGTGCCAGCAGCTTTAGAAATCGACTAGCGGCCCGCAAAGAGACCCAGTACTTC. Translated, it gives CASSFRNRLAARKETQYF.

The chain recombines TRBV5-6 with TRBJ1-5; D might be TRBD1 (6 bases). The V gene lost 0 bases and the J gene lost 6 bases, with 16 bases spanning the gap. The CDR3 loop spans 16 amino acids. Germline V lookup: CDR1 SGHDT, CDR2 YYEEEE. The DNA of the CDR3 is TGTGCCAGCAGCTTGGGGCCAGGGGATTGGGGTCAGCCCCAGCATTTT. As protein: CASSLGPGDWGQPQHF.

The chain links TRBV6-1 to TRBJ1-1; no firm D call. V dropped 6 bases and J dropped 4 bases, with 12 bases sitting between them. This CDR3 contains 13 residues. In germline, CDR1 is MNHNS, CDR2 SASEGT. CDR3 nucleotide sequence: TGTGCCAGCAGGGACTTGGGGTCCACTGAAGCTTTCTTT. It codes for CASRDLGSTEAFF.

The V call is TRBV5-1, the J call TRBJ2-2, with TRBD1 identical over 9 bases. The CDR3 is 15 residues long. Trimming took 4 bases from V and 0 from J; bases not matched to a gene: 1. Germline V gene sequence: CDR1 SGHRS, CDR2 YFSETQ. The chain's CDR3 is CASSRDRANTGELFF. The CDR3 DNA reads TGCGCCAGCAGCAGGGACAGGGCGAACACCGGGGAGCTGTTTTTT.

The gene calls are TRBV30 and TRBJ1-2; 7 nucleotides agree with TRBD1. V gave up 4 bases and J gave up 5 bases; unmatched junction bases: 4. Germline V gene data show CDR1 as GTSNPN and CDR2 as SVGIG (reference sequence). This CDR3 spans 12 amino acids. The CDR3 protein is CAWIGQDYGYTF. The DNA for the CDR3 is TGTGCCTGGATTGGACAGGATTATGGCTACACCTTC.

In nucleotides, the CDR3 is TGTGCCAGCGGGAATGAAAAACTGTTTTTT. Translating gives CASGNEKLFF. The J gene is TRBJ1-4, the V gene TRBV7-9; D is unclear. Trimming removed 8 bases from V and 5 bases from J, with 3 bases in between. This CDR3 has 10 residues. Germline V gives CDR1 SEHNR, CDR2 FQNEAQ (reference sequence).

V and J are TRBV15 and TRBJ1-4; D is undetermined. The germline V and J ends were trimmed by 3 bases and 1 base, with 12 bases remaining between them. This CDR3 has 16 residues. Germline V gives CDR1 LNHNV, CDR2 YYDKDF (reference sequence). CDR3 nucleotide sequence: TGTGCCACCAGCAGGAGCACGGGGAGAACTAATGAAAAACTGTTTTTT. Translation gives CATSRSTGRTNEKLFF.

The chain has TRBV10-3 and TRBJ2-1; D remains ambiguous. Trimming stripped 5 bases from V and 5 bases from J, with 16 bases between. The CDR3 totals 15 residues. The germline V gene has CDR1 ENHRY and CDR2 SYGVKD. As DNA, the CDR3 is TGTGCCATCAGTCCGTCGCTCGCGGTCCACAATGAGCAGTTCTTC. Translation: CAISPSLAVHNEQFF.

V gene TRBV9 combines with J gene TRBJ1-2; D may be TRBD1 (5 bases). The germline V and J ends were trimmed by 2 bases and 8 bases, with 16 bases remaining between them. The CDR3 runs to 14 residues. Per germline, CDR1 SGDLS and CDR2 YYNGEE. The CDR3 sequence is CASSVLGQDSGYTF. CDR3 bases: TGTGCCAGCAGCGTCCTCGGACAAGACAGCGGCTACACCTTC.

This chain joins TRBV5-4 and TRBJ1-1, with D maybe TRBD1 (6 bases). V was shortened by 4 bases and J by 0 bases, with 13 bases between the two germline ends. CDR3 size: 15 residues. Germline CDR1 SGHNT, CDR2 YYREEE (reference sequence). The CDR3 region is CASSKGGGLNTEAFF. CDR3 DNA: TGTGCCAGCAGCAAGGGAGGGGGACTGAACACTGAAGCTTTCTTT.

CDR3 sequence (DNA): TGTGCCAGCAGAGAAATGGGAGCGGGGACTAGCACAGATACGCAGTATTTT. This translates into CASREMGAGTSTDTQYF. The chain joins TRBV6-1 to TRBJ2-3, with 7 nucleotides matching TRBD2. The ends lost 6 bases at V and 0 bases at J; junction bases unmatched: 12. Germline V gene sequence: CDR1 MNHNS, CDR2 SASEGT. The CDR3 has 17 residues.

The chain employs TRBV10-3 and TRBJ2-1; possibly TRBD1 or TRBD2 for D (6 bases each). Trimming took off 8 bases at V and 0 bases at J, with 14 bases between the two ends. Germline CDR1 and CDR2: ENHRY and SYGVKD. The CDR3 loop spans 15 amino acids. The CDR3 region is CAISEGGYSYNEQFF. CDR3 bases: TGTGCCATCTCAGAAGGGGGGTACTCCTACAATGAGCAGTTCTTC.

CDR3 DNA: TGCGCCAGCAGCTTTTCGGGGAGAGAGCCCCAGCATTTT. Translated, it gives CASSFSGREPQHF. The gene calls are TRBV5-1 and TRBJ1-5; D call uncertain. This CDR3 region has 13 residues. Germline assignment: CDR1 SGHRS and CDR2 YFSETQ. Deletions cut 2 bases from V and 8 bases from J, with 11 bases between.

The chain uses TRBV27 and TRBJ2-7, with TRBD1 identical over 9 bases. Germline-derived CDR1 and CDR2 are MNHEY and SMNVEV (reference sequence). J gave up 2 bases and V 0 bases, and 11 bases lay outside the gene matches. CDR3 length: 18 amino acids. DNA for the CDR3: TGTGCCAGCAGTTTATCTTGGACCTCCGGGACAGGGACCTACGAGCAGTACTTC. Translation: CASSLSWTSGTGTYEQYF.

The CDR3 nucleotides are TGTGCCAGCAGCCCGTCAGTACCGGGACAGGAGCAGTTCTTC. This translates into CASSPSVPGQEQFF. The V call is TRBV5-4, the J call TRBJ2-1, with TRBD1 matching over 7 bases. The germline V gene encodes CDR1 SGHNT and CDR2 YYREEE (reference sequence). Unmatched junction bases numbered 11, after V lost 4 bases and J lost 10 bases. The CDR3 runs to 14 residues.

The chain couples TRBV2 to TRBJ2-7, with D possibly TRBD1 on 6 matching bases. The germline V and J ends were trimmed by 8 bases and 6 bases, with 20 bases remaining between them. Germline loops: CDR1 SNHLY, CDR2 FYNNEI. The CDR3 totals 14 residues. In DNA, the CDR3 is TGTGCCAGCGGTCGTGTCGGACAGCATGCCGAGCAGTACTTC. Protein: CASGRVGQHAEQYF.

The DNA of the CDR3 is TGCAGCGTTCCAAAGGGAAACACCATATATTTT. Translated: CSVPKGNTIYF. The chain combines TRBV29-1 with TRBJ1-3; D is undetermined. Germline lookup yields CDR1 SQVTM and CDR2 ANQGSEA. There are 11 residues in the CDR3. Trimming stripped 5 bases from V and 4 bases from J, with 6 bases between.

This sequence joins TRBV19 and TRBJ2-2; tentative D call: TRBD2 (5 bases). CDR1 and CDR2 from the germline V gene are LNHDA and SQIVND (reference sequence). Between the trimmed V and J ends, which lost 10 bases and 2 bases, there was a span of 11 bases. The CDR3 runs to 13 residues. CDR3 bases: TGTGCCACCGAGCTAGCCAACACCGGGGAGCTGTTTTTT. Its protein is CATELANTGELFF. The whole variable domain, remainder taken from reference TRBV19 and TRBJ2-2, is DGGITQSPKYLFRKEGQNVTLSCEQNLNHDAMYWYRQDPGQGLRLIYYSQIVNDFQKGDIAEGYSVSREKKESFPLTVTSAQKNPTAFYLCATELANTGELFFGEGSRLTVL.

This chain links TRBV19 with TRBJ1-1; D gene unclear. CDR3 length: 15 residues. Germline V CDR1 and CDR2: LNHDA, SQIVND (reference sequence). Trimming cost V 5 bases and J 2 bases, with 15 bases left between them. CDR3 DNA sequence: TGTGCCAGTAGTCCCGTAGGAGAGCCCAACACTGAAGCTTTCTTT. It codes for CASSPVGEPNTEAFF.

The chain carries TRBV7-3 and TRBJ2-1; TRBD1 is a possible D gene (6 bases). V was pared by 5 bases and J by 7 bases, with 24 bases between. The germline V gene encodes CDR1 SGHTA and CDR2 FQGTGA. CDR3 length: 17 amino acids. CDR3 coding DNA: TGTGCCAGCAGCCTACCAGTAATGGGGGCAAACTCTAATGAGCAGTTCTTC. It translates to CASSLPVMGANSNEQFF.